This T cell receptor (beta chain) is drawn from a study of cytomegalovirus exposure and HLA in healthy donors (dated 2017 in TCRdb). Study-wide context: According to an earlier analysis of 587 of the donors, 150 million to 200 million T cells yielded roughly 110 million unique TCR beta sequences and 276 Gb of sequence data. Roughly 300 gigabases of sequencing data and approximately 80 million unique TCR sequences were included in an early release covering about 600 HLA-typed donors. Of the 300 to 450 genotyped donors, 81% were placed in the genetic ancestry cluster associated with self-reported Caucasian donors. The study aimed to test whether cataloging public T cell receptors could reveal signatures of past pathogen exposure. The study used immunosequencing to profile the T cell repertoires of under 700 subjects and linked those repertoires to cytomegalovirus serostatus. Along with the approximately 700-subject first cohort, a separate validation cohort of over a hundred different subjects was used. The study combined high-throughput TCR immunosequencing, statistical association of individual TCRs with disease status, and machine learning to predict cytomegalovirus infection status. A later analysis re-examined previously published TCR beta repertoires from around 670 donors and added high-resolution HLA genotyping to investigate patterns of TCR occurrence. Rather than drawing on any new phenotypic data, the later analysis identified candidate immune exposures from TCR beta sequences and the way those sequences occurred across donors. In an earlier analysis of 500 to 650 of the donors, high-throughput TCR beta sequencing was used to judge whether each TCR beta V gene segment behaved as functional or pseudogenic. Donor age, sex, ethnicity and CMV serostatus were collected together with the repertoire data. Genome-wide SNP genotypes for about three fifths of the 666 donors were used in a later genetic analysis, which treated that subset as a discovery cohort. All discovery cohort repertoires had been generated on a single sequencing platform. HLA typing covered class I and class II loci at four-digit resolution. The number of donors typed differed by locus, with about 629-640 for A, B, C, DRB1 and DQB1, about 500 for DQA1, nearly 610 for DPA1, and roughly 450 for DPB1. Roughly five DR-DQ haplotypes were treated as single units for association and clustering because of strong linkage in the cohort. Among about 390 genotyped donors of the cohort, an average of roughly 240,000 unique TCR beta nucleotide sequences were sequenced per donor, about a sixth of them non-productive.

Note on this clone: Its specific antigen is unknown. There are no base qualities to consult, and no much larger clone falls within one base.

The cohort was made up of 666 healthy bone marrow donors. All cohort members were sampled while nominally healthy, although unrecorded immune exposures were likely present. The donor was CMV seropositive and was included in the group of 270 or so seropositive cohort members. A peripheral blood sample was provided by each donor, and peripheral blood mononuclear cells were used for TCR beta sequencing. Genomic DNA was extracted from the blood cell samples with the Qiagen DNeasy Blood Extraction Kit. The library was made by the immunoSEQ multiplex PCR assay. For the multiplex PCR, a mixture combining 60 forward primers for TCR Vbeta segments and 13 reverse primers for TCR Jbeta segments was used. The CDR3 region of rearranged TCR beta genes was amplified from genomic DNA with a multiplex PCR assay. On the Illumina HiSeq System, the amplified TCR beta libraries were sequenced as 87-base-pair reads. As for the original processing: A later analysis counted about 82 million unique TCR beta chains across the roughly 700 repertoires, and roughly 11 million of these chains were shared by at least two donors. To remove PCR and sequencing errors, raw reads were error-corrected and collapsed into unique sequences using a nearest-neighbor algorithm that merged closely related sequences. V, D and J gene segments were assigned by aligning CDR3 sequences to IMGT reference sequences. For a sequence to be retained, a match of at least six nucleotides to both a V gene segment and a J gene segment was required. A rearrangement counted as productive if the CDR3 had no stop codons and remained in frame with V and J, and every other rearrangement counted as non-productive. CDR3 was defined according to IMGT convention as the region running from the second conserved V-encoded cysteine to the conserved J-encoded phenylalanine. In an earlier analysis of 550 to 650 of the donors, sequences lacking an unambiguous match to a single V gene segment were excluded. In an earlier analysis of a few hundred of the donors, a V segment was called functional when productive rearrangements were above 56.7%, and segregating when the standard deviation between donors exceeded 5%. A statistical classification framework was built to diagnose cytomegalovirus status from the catalog of TCR beta chain sequences. In a later analysis, V and J genes were assigned by comparing TCR nucleotide sequences against IMGT/GENE-DB human TR gene sequences. A later analysis assigned CDR3 sequences and most-parsimonious VDJ recombination scenarios with the TCRdist pipeline. In a later analysis, every TCR beta chain was defined by the combination of its CDR3 amino acid sequence and its V-gene family, and reads without a unique V-gene family were dropped. In a later analysis, 500 to 650 highly shared, low-generation-probability nucleotide sequences were removed to address suspected cross-contamination and a sequencing artifact. In a later analysis, a clonal expansion index was calculated for each public chain from normalized within-repertoire ranks of inferred template counts. In a later analysis, generation probabilities were computed using a VDJ recombination model fitted to out-of-frame rearrangements, and the results were checked against IGoR. In a later analysis, hypergeometric tests were used to score TCR-TCR, TCR-HLA and TCR-CMV co-occurrence, with a repertoire-size bias correction applied to TCR pairs. To estimate false discovery rates, a later analysis permuted the HLA or CMV assignments 20 times. In a later analysis, co-occurring TCRs were grouped using DBSCAN, with TCRdist sequence similarity added in when clustering inside HLA-allele-positive subsets. Repertoires with fewer than 30,000 or more than 120,000 public chains were left out of co-occurrence clustering, as were four to six repertoires with anomalous nucleotide sharing. What TCRdb holds here is the immuneACCESS table cut down to in-frame rearrangements. Part of the clones is not present; checked against another copy, under half of the missing clones reflect an unresolved V gene, and the others are unexplained. That table gives V, J and clone size, and the DNA gave D and trimming. The sample table lists some 200,000 clones, around 85% of them with a count of one. Of the sample, about 6% falls within the top ten clones.

General findings and caveats noted by the study authors: Linkage disequilibrium might explain the correlated functional status among segregating V segments, but an unknown experimental factor could not be excluded. A cluster of highly shared sequence variants was judged likely to represent a technical artifact of the sequencing pipeline. In an earlier analysis of about 540 of the donors, most TCR beta V segments were observed in productive rearrangements about 87% or about 30% of the time, broadly matching IMGT annotations. The classifier was reported to diagnose cytomegalovirus status with high specificity and sensitivity in both the original and validation cohorts. Strong co-occurrence of HLA alleles, especially DR and DQ, made assigning TCR associations to individual alleles difficult. HLA typing was unavailable for some donors at each locus, so association tests used only the typed subset. According to a later genetic analysis, donors in an Asian-associated ancestry cluster had fewer N-insertions in productive TCRs than the approximately 700-donor mean. In a later analysis, several top co-occurrence clusters were reported to appear linked to parvovirus B19, influenza, CMV and Epstein-Barr virus. In this cohort, only TCR beta chains were sequenced, and detectable features were limited by the absence of alpha or paired-chain data. In a later genetic analysis, a missense DCLRE1C variant was associated with V-gene and J-gene trimming of TCR beta chains, and the association was replicated in an independent cohort. A further reported finding was that TCR beta sequences accurately predicted the HLA-A and HLA-B alleles for most subjects in the first cohort. In vitro tests confirmed that a few of the cytomegalovirus-associated TCR beta chains recognize cytomegalovirus antigens. The authors suggested that the approach could potentially be extended to other disease states and immunological phenotypes. A later analysis found that HLA-associated TCR beta chains were more clonally expanded and had lower generation probabilities than equally common non-associated chains. A later analysis found that most CMV-associated TCR beta chains appeared HLA-restricted, with HLA associations seemingly driven largely by CMV exposure. Presence/absence analyses assumed roughly uniform sequencing depth across donors, an assumption that may not hold. While some public TCRs were present in many individuals, most TCR sequences turned up only very rarely across donors. A total of 150 to 200 TCR beta chains were listed by the study as associated with cytomegalovirus. In a later analysis, TCR association rates were found to vary across HLA loci, with the most associated TCRs seen for DRB1 alleles and the fewest for HLA-C alleles. Immune exposure information for the cohort was limited to CMV serostatus. In a later analysis, around 17,000 TCR beta sequences were associated with specific HLA alleles at a false discovery rate of 0.05. Because counts were too low, around 17 rarely observed V segments, including chromosome 9 orphons, were left out of the earlier analysis of 587 of the donors.

The sequencing sample was made of PBMCs. This clonotype was obtained from a man between 40 and 49 years old in good health and CMV-seropositive.

The DNA sequence reads TGTGCCAGCAGCTCCAGGGGGCGGAATGAGCAGTTCTTC. It translates to CASSSRGRNEQFF. The chain employs TRBV6-5 and TRBJ2-1; TRBD1 agrees with 8 junctional bases. Including the terminal cysteine and phenylalanine, the CDR3 comprises 13 residues. Kept here is only the CDR3 DNA, which spans 39 bases and is read in frame from base 1. As encoded in the germline V gene, CDR1 is MNHEY while CDR2 is SVGAGI. V is cut back by 6 bases and J by 7 bases, with 5 bases in the junction unmatched.